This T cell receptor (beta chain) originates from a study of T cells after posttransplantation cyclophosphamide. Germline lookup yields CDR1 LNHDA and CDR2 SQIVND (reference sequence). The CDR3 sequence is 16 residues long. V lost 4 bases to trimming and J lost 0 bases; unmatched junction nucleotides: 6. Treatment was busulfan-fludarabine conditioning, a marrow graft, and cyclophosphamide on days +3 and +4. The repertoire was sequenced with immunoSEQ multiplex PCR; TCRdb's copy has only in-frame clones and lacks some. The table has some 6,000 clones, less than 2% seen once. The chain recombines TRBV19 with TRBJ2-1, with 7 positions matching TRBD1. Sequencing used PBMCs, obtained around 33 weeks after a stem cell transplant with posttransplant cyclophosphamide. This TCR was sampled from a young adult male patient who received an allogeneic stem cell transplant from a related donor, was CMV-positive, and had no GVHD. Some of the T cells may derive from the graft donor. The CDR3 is CASSRQGTSSYNEQFF. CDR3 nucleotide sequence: TGTGCCAGTAGTAGACAGGGTACAAGCTCCTACAATGAGCAGTTCTTC.